Reported below is one T cell receptor beta chain. Its specificity is unknown. This sample was included in a study of CD8+ T cells in alopecia areata. Study background: Each of the treated patients was given oral tofacitinib, 5 to 10 mg twice daily, for moderate-to-severe alopecia areata. Whole-study findings and limits: Alopecia totalis/universalis scalp especially showed more expanded CD8+ clones than normal scalp.

Following RNA extraction, reverse transcription yielded cDNA that acted as the sequencing template. Assay: immunoSEQ multiplex PCR; the TCRdb copy retains only in-frame clones and omits some. The data show roughly 280,000 clones, 60% seen once. V was shortened by 2 bases and J by 3 bases, with 13 bases between the two germline ends. The CDR3 covers 14 residues. Per the germline V gene, CDR1 is SQVTM and CDR2 is ANQGSEA. This sample's treatment: oral pan-JAK inhibitor, 5-10 mg twice daily. This specimen consisted of CD4+ T cells sorted from blood, obtained around week 54, from a patient treated with tofacitinib. This TCR came from a human donor with alopecia areata. V usage is TRBV29-1 and J usage is TRBJ1-1; D not certain. This CDR3 is CSVEFGSHYTEAFF. CDR3 bases: TGCAGCGTTGAATTCGGTAGTCATTACACTGAAGCTTTCTTT.